What follows is one TCR beta chain and its context. No antigen is known for it. Alopecia areata patients gave lesional scalp punch biopsies and peripheral blood samples. Reverse transcribed after extraction, RNA yielded cDNA as the sequencing template. Assay used: immunoSEQ multiplex PCR; TCRdb lists only in-frame clones, some missing. Altogether roughly 140,000 clones are present, approximately 49% being singletons, with the ten largest covering about 1%. The data were obtained in a study of CD8+ T cells in alopecia areata. About the study: At a dose of 5 to 10 mg twice daily, oral tofacitinib was given to treated patients. Notes on the study in general: Patients showed less clear TCR sequence sharing than mice, possibly partly because of HLA diversity.

The sequenced sample was CD4+ T cells sorted from blood, obtained at week 0. The TCR comes from a human donor with alopecia areata.

The CDR3 coding sequence is TGTGCTAGTGGTTCGGCAGTCAGCGCTCCCACTAGCACAGATACGCAGTATTTT. Translated, it gives CASGSAVSAPTSTDTQYF. The V call is TRBV12-5, the J call TRBJ2-3; unclear D gene. Germline values: CDR1 LGHNT, CDR2 FRNRAP. V lost 4 bases and J 0 bases, leaving 20 bases between the germline ends. The length of the CDR3 is 18 residues.